These T cell receptor beta chains were read from a single sample in a study of cytomegalovirus exposure and HLA in healthy donors. Profiled with immunoSEQ multiplex PCR; TCRdb holds only in-frame clones, not every one. The sample lists 120,000 to 150,000 clones; roughly 80% were seen once. Sequenced material: PBMCs. Receptor source: a woman younger than 45 in good health and CMV-seronegative. Each CDR3 is given with its conserved first and last residue. A D gene is named only where the DNA matches it firmly. Size tells how often a clone was seen (once, few, many) or the class of an expanded clone, and some rows leave it out.

abundance,d_gene,j_gene,v_gene,CDR3aa,CDR3nt
once,TRBD1,TRBJ1-2,TRBV28,CASRTGRGYTF,TGTGCCAGCCGGACAGGGCGCGGCTACACCTTC
-,TRBD2,TRBJ2-2,TRBV28,CASSSIRTSGGTGELFF,TGTGCCAGCAGTTCAATTCGGACTAGCGGAGGGACCGGGGAGCTGTTTTTT
few,-,TRBJ1-1,TRBV6-5,CASSFGGNTEAFF,TGTGCCAGCAGTTTTGGGGGCAACACTGAAGCTTTCTTT
-,-,TRBJ2-3,TRBV27,CASGPGTDTQYF,TGTGCCAGCGGGCCGGGCACAGATACGCAGTATTTT
few,-,TRBJ2-7,TRBV30,CAWSAIRQGSEQYF,TGTGCCTGGAGTGCAATAAGGCAGGGTTCCGAGCAGTACTTC
-,-,TRBJ1-2,TRBV29-1,CSAQPPGLGGYTF,TGCAGCGCACAACCCCCAGGGTTAGGCGGCTACACCTTC
-,-,TRBJ1-3,TRBV7-7,CASSRRTDSGNTIYF,TGTGCCAGCAGCCGTCGGACAGACTCTGGAAACACCATATATTTT
-,-,TRBJ1-2,TRBV2,CASSMAQGYGYTF,TGTGCCAGCAGCATGGCACAGGGATATGGCTACACCTTC
-,TRBD1,TRBJ1-2,TRBV2,CARSGTGGANYGYTF,TGTGCCAGGAGCGGGACAGGTGGAGCTAACTATGGCTACACCTTC
-,-,TRBJ1-6,TRBV6-6,CASSTRLSPLHF,TGTGCCAGCAGTACGAGACTTTCACCCCTCCACTTT
-,TRBD2,TRBJ2-3,TRBV10-1,CASRPPGLAGDRTDTQYF,TGCGCCAGCAGACCTCCGGGACTAGCGGGGGACCGCACAGATACGCAGTATTTT
-,-,TRBJ1-5,TRBV19,CASTPYGYSNQPQHF,TGTGCCAGTACCCCGTACGGGTATAGCAATCAGCCCCAGCATTTT
-,-,TRBJ1-5,TRBV28,CASRGQQISNQPQHF,TGTGCCAGCAGGGGGCAGCAAATTAGCAATCAGCCCCAGCATTTT
-,TRBD1,TRBJ2-1,TRBV19,CASTGTGGFNEQFF,TGTGCCAGCACCGGTACAGGGGGATTCAATGAGCAGTTCTTC
-,-,TRBJ2-7,TRBV7-9,CSSSLVSGGHYEQYF,TGTTCCAGCAGCTTAGTTTCGGGGGGCCACTACGAGCAGTACTTC
-,-,TRBJ1-1,TRBV11-2,CASSLVAQALGTEAFF,TGTGCCAGCAGCTTAGTCGCGCAGGCCTTGGGCACTGAAGCTTTCTTT
-,-,TRBJ2-6,TRBV5-1,CASSLGRSLSGANVLTF,TGCGCCAGCAGCTTGGGCAGGTCACTCTCTGGGGCCAACGTCCTGACTTTC
-,TRBD2,TRBJ2-7,TRBV7-2,CASSALPLAGEYEQYF,TGTGCCAGCAGCGCTCTCCCCCTAGCGGGAGAGTACGAGCAGTACTTC
-,-,TRBJ1-1,TRBV29-1,CSVAPRGMNTEAFF,TGCAGCGTTGCCCCCCGGGGGATGAACACTGAAGCTTTCTTT
few,TRBD1,TRBJ1-2,TRBV10-3,CAISGQGDGYTF,TGTGCCATCAGTGGTCAGGGGGATGGCTACACCTTC
-,-,TRBJ2-7,TRBV10-3,CAIREGASDEQYF,TGTGCCATCAGAGAGGGAGCCTCTGACGAGCAGTACTTC
-,TRBD2,TRBJ2-5,TRBV7-2,CASSWATSGKETQYF,TGTGCCAGCAGCTGGGCCACTAGCGGAAAAGAGACCCAGTACTTC
-,TRBD2,TRBJ2-7,TRBV4-2,CASSQRAGAGGQEQYF,TGTGCCAGCAGCCAAAGGGCGGGAGCGGGGGGGCAAGAGCAGTACTTC
-,-,TRBJ2-2,TRBV6-6,CASSAGNWELFF,TGTGCCAGCAGCGCCGGGAACTGGGAGCTGTTTTTT
-,-,TRBJ1-4,TRBV11-2,CASSFSTGSNEKLFF,TGTGCCAGCAGCTTTAGTACAGGGAGTAATGAAAAACTGTTTTTT
few,TRBD1,TRBJ1-1,TRBV4-3,CASSQWTGDTEAFF,TGCGCCAGCAGCCAGTGGACAGGAGACACTGAAGCTTTCTTT
-,-,TRBJ1-2,TRBV20-1,CSARDLYGYTF,TGCAGTGCTAGAGATCTGTATGGCTACACCTTC
-,-,TRBJ2-3,TRBV7-2,CASRFQASTDTQYF,TGTGCCAGCAGGTTTCAAGCTAGCACAGATACGCAGTATTTT
-,TRBD2,TRBJ2-1,TRBV30,CAWVPGTSGYNEQFF,TGTGCCTGGGTCCCCGGGACTAGCGGCTACAATGAGCAGTTCTTC
-,-,TRBJ1-2,TRBV10-3,CAISDQVYYGYTF,TGTGCCATCAGTGATCAGGTATACTATGGCTACACCTTC
once,-,TRBJ2-3,TRBV9,CASSLGGGSPSTDTQYF,TGTGCCAGCAGCTTGGGAGGGGGGAGCCCTAGCACAGATACGCAGTATTTT
-,TRBD2,TRBJ2-1,TRBV29-1,CSPGGPPGGQFF,TGCAGCCCCGGTGGGCCTCCGGGGGGGCAGTTCTTC
-,TRBD2,TRBJ2-5,TRBV5-5,CASSPWGGQETQYF,TGTGCCAGCAGCCCGTGGGGGGGCCAAGAGACCCAGTACTTC
-,TRBD2,TRBJ2-1,TRBV29-1,CSVPHGSGDYNEQFF,TGCAGCGTTCCCCACGGTAGCGGGGATTACAATGAGCAGTTCTTC
-,-,TRBJ1-2,TRBV6-1,CASSGAGAGYGYTF,TGTGCCAGCAGTGGGGCAGGGGCAGGCTATGGCTACACCTTC
-,-,TRBJ2-7,TRBV5-1,CASSFHFAGTGAYEQYF,TGCGCCAGCAGCTTTCACTTCGCCGGGACGGGGGCCTACGAGCAGTACTTC